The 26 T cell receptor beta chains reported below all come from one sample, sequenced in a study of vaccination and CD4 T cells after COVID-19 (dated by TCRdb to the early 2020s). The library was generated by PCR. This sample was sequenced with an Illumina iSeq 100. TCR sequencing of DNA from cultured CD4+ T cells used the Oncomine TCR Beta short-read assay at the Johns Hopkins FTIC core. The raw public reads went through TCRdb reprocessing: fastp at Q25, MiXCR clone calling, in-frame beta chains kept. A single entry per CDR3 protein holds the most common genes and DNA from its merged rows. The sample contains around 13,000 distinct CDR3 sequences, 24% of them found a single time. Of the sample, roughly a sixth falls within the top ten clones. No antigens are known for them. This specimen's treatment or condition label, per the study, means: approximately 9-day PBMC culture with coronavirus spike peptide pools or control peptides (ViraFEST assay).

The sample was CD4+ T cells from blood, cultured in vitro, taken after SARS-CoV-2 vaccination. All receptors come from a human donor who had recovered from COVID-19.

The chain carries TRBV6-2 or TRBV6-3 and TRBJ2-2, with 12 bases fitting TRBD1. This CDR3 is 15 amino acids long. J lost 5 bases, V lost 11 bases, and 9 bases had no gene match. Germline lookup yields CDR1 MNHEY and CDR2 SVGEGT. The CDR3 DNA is TGTGCCGCCCACCGGGACAGGGGGCGAACCGGGGAGCTGTTTTTT. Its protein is CAAHRDRGRTGELFF.

The CDR3 bases are TGCGCCAGCAGCTTGGGGGACAGGGGGCGCGAAGAGACCCAGTACTTC. Residues: CASSLGDRGREETQYF. V usage is TRBV5-1 and J usage is TRBJ2-5, with 12 nucleotides matching TRBD1. The V gene's germline CDR1 is SGHRS and CDR2 YFSETQ. After removal of 0 bases from V and 3 bases from J, the junction contained 3 bases not matched to a gene. This CDR3 has 16 amino acids.

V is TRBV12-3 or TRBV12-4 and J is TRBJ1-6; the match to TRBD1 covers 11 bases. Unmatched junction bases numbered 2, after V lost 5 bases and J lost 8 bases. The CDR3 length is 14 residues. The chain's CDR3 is CASSPGQGDSPLHF. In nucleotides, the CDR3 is TGTGCCAGCAGTCCGGGACAGGGGGATTCACCCCTCCACTTT.

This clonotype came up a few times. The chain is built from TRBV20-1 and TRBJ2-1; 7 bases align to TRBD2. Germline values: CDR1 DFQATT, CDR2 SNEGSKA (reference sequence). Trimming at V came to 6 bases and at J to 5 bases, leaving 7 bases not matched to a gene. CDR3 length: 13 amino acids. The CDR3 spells CSAPGGIDNEQFF. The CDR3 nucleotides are TGCAGTGCCCCGGGGGGTATCGACAATGAGCAGTTCTTC.

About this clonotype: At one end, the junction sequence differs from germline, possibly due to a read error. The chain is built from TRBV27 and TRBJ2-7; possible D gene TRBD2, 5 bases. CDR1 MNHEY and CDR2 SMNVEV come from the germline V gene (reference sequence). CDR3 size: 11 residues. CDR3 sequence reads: CASRRALEQCF. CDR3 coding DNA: TGTGCCAGCAGGAGGGCGCTGGAGCAGTGCTTC.

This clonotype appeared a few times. The CDR3 region has the DNA TGTGCCTGGAGAGTCCCTAGCTCATATGGCTACACCTTC. Amino acids: CAWRVPSSYGYTF. The V gene is TRBV30, the J gene TRBJ1-2; D is ambiguous. This CDR3 region has 13 residues. V lost 3 bases, J lost 5 bases, and 13 bases lay in between. Germline loops: CDR1 GTSNPN, CDR2 SVGIG (reference sequence).

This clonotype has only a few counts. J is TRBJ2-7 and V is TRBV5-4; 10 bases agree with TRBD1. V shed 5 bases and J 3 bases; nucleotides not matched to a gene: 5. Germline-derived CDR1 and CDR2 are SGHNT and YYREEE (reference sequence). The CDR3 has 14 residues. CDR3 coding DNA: TGTGCCAGCAGTTTCCGGGACAGGGGCTACGAGCAGTACTTC. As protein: CASSFRDRGYEQYF.

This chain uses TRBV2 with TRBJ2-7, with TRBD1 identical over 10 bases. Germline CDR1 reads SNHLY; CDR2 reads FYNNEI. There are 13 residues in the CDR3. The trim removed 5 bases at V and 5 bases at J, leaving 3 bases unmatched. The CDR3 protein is CASSRDRGHEQYF. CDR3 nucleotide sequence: TGTGCCAGCAGTCGGGACAGGGGTCACGAGCAGTACTTC.

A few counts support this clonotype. Here the CDR3 DNA reads TGTGCCAGCAGTTGGACAGTACCCGGGTTGAACTATGGCTACACCTTC. Encoded protein: CASSWTVPGLNYGYTF. V usage is TRBV28 and J usage is TRBJ1-2, with D possibly being TRBD1 (6 bases). The CDR3 runs 16 residues. CDR1 and CDR2 from the germline V gene are MDHEN and SYDVKM. V lost 4 bases to trimming and J lost 2 bases, with 17 bases between them.

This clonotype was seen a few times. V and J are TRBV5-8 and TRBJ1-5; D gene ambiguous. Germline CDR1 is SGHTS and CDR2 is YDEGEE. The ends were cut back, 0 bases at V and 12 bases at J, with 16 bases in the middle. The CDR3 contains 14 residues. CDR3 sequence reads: CASSLERLRVGQHF. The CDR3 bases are TGTGCCAGCAGCTTGGAGCGGTTGCGGGTGGGCCAGCATTTT.

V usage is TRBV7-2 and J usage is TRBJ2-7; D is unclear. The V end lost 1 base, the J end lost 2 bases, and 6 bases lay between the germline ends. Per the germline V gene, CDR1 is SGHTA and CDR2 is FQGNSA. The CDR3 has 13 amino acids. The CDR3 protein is CASSLVDAYEQYF. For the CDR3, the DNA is TGTGCCAGCAGCTTAGTAGATGCCTACGAGCAGTACTTC.

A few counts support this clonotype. The CDR3 loop is CSALKPGQVGQYF. CDR3 bases: TGCAGTGCTCTCAAACCAGGGCAGGTCGGGCAGTACTTC. This rearrangement joins TRBV20-1 to TRBJ2-7, with TRBD1 as a possible D gene (5 bases). This CDR3 has 13 residues. V lost 5 bases to trimming and J lost 9 bases, with 20 bases between them. Germline lookup yields CDR1 DFQATT and CDR2 SNEGSKA (reference sequence).

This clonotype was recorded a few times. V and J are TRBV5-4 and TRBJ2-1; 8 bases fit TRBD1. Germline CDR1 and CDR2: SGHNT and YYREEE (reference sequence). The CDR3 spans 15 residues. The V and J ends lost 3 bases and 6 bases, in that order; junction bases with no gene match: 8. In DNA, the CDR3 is TGTGCCAGCAGCTCAGGACAGGGCTCTCGCAATGAGCAGTTCTTC. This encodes CASSSGQGSRNEQFF.

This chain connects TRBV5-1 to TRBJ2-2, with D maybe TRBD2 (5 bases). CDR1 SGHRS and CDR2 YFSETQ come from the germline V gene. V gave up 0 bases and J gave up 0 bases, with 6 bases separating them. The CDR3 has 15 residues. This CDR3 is CASSLGGTNTGELFF. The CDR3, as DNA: TGCGCCAGCAGCTTGGGAGGGACGAACACCGGGGAGCTGTTTTTT.

The CDR3 loop is CSVALLMGSKRNEQYF. The CDR3 nucleotides are TGCAGCGTTGCCCTCCTCATGGGTAGCAAAAGGAACGAGCAGTACTTC. J is TRBJ2-7 and V is TRBV29-1; D is unresolved. Trimming removed 4 bases from V and 5 bases from J, with 24 bases in between. There are 16 residues in the CDR3. The germline V gene encodes CDR1 SQVTM and CDR2 ANQGSEA.

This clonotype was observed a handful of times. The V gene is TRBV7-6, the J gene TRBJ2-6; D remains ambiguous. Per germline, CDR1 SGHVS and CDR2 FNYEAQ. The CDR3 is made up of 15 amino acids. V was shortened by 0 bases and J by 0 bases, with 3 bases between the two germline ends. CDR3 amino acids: CASSLASSGANVLTF. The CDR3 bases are TGTGCCAGCAGCTTAGCTTCCTCTGGGGCCAACGTCCTGACTTTC. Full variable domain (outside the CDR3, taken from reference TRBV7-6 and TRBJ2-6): GAGVSQSPRYKVTKRGQDVALRCDPISGHVSLYWYRQALGQGPEFLTYFNYEAQQDKSGLPNDRFSAERPEGSISTLTIQRTEQRDSAMYRCASSLASSGANVLTFGAGSRLTVL.

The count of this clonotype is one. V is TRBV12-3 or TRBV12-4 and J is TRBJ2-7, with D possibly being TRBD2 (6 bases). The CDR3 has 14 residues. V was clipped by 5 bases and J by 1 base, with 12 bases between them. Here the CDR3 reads CASSPRGGSYEQYF. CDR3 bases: TGTGCCAGCAGTCCCCGGGGAGGTTCCTACGAGCAGTACTTC.

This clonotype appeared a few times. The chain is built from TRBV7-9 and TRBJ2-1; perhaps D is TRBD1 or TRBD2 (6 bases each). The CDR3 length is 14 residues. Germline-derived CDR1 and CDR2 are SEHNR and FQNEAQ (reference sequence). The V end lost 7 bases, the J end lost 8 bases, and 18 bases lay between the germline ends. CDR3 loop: CASNKGGSRDEQFF. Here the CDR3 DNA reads TGTGCCAGCAACAAGGGGGGATCTAGGGATGAGCAGTTCTTC.

The CDR3 region has the DNA TGTGCCAGCAGTCAAGGGACAGGGGCCTACCTTTCTGGGGCCAACGTCCTGACTTTC. It is translated as CASSQGTGAYLSGANVLTF. The rearrangement links TRBV6-2 or TRBV6-3 to TRBJ2-6; 10 nucleotides align to TRBD1. J lost 1 base, V lost 5 bases, and 11 bases had no gene match. Germline V gene lookup returns CDR1 MNHEY and CDR2 SVGEGT. The CDR3 loop spans 19 amino acids.

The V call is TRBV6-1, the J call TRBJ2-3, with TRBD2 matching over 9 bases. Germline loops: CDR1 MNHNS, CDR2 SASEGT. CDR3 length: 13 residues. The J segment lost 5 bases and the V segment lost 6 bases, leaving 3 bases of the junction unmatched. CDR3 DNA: TGTGCCAGCAGGACTAGCGGCAAAGATACGCAGTATTTT. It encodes CASRTSGKDTQYF.

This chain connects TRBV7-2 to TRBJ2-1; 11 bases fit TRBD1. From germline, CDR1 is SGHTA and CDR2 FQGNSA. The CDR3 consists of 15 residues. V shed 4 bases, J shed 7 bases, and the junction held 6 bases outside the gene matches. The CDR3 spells CASSSRDRGRNEQFF. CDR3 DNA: TGTGCCAGCAGCTCCCGGGACAGGGGGAGAAATGAGCAGTTCTTC.

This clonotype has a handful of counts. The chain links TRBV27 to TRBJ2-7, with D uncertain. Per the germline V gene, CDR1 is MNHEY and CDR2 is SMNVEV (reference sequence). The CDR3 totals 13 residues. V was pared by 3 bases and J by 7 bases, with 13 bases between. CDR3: CASSFDGRSEQYF. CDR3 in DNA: TGTGCCAGCAGTTTTGACGGACGATCAGAGCAGTACTTC.

The CDR3 DNA reads as TGTGCCAGCAGCCCGTGGTCTAGGAAAAATCAGCCCCAGCATTTT. Its translation is CASSPWSRKNQPQHF. The chain combines TRBV6-1 with TRBJ1-5, with no clear D. V dropped 6 bases and J dropped 4 bases, with 16 bases sitting between them. Germline CDR1 and CDR2: MNHNS and SASEGT. The CDR3 totals 15 residues.

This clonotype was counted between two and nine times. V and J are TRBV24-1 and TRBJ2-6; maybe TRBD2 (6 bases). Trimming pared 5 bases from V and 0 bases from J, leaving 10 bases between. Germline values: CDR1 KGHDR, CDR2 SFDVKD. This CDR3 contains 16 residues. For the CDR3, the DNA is TGTGCCACCAGTGGGGGGGAAAGCTCTGGGGCCAACGTCCTGACTTTC. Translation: CATSGGESSGANVLTF.

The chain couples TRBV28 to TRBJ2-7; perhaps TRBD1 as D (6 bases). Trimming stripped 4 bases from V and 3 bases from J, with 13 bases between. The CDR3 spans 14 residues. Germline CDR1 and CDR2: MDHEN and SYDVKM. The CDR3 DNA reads TGTGCCAGCAGTTCACAGGGTTCCCTCTACGAGCAGTACTTC. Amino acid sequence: CASSSQGSLYEQYF.

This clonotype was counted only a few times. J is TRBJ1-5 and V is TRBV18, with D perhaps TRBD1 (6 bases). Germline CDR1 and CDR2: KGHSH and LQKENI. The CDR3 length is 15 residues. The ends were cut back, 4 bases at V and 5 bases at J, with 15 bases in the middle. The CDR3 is CASSHVTGTYQPQHF. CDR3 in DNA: TGTGCCAGCTCACACGTTACAGGGACCTATCAGCCCCAGCATTTT.